This T cell receptor beta chain was documented in a study of cytomegalovirus exposure and HLA in healthy donors. V shed 4 bases and J 2 bases; nucleotides not matched to a gene: 4. CDR3 size: 15 residues. Germline assignment: CDR1 MDHEN and CDR2 SYDVKM. This clone was detected a few times. The target antigen is unknown. In the PCR, 60 Vbeta and 13 Jbeta primers were used. The method was immunoSEQ multiplex PCR; TCRdb's version includes in-frame clones alone and lacks a portion of them. The table has 130,000 or so clones, 82% seen once. Whole-study results and caveats: In a later analysis, HLA-associated beta chains showed higher expansion and lower generation probabilities than comparable chains. Cytomegalovirus-associated TCR beta chains were listed, numbering some 180.

The chain combines TRBV28 with TRBJ1-4, with 7 bases identical to TRBD1. The TCR originated in a man younger than 35 in good health and CMV-seropositive. What was sequenced was PBMCs. CDR3: CASSSGGSTNEKLFF. The CDR3 nucleotides are TGTGCCAGCAGTTCAGGGGGATCGACTAATGAAAAACTGTTTTTT. Full variable domain (remainder filled in from reference TRBV28 and TRBJ1-4): DVKVTQSSRYLVKRTGEKVFLECVQDMDHENMFWYRQDPGLGLRLIYFSYDVKMKEKGDIPEGYSVSREKKERFSLILESASTNQTSMYLCASSSGGSTNEKLFFGSGTQLSVL.